Listed below are T cell receptor beta chains from one sample, sequenced in a study of shared clonotypes between healthy human individuals. This table comes from immunoSEQ multiplex PCR, and its TCRdb copy is limited to in-frame clones, with some not included. The sample has fewer than 850,000 clones, about 78% seen once. Sequences were obtained from memory CD4+ T cells sorted from blood. These receptors came from a woman aged 25 to 45 in good health. CDR3s leave out the opening cysteine and the closing phenylalanine or tryptophan.

J	V	CDR3
TRBJ1-3	TRBV5-1	ASSFDSGSGNTIY
TRBJ2-1	TRBV4-2	ASSNSGRDRFYNEQF
TRBJ1-4	TRBV1	TSSRSEGQGKAGGEKLF
TRBJ2-2	TRBV29-1	SVGREHTGELF
TRBJ2-1	TRBV5-1	ASSLYGDGYNEQF
TRBJ1-4	TRBV18	ASSPIREVNEKLF
TRBJ2-5	TRBV6-4	ATTKGERGKQETQY
TRBJ2-1	TRBV7-2	ASSFYLAGGDEQF
TRBJ2-1	TRBV5-1	ASRIGNSYNEQF
TRBJ2-3	TRBV29-1	SVPLGGSGDTQY
TRBJ2-1	TRBV19	ASSIFTSGSNNEQF
TRBJ1-5	TRBV15	ATSAHLAGGSNQPQH
TRBJ2-7	TRBV4-2	ASSHPSGQAYEQY
TRBJ1-5	TRBV27	ASSTPGWPQH
TRBJ2-2	TRBV7-2	ASSLPLTRPEGTGELF
TRBJ2-7	TRBV28	ASSNTQWGSYEQY
TRBJ1-5	TRBV27	ASSGDRARQPQH
TRBJ2-7	TRBV2	AGAGTSGRASIEQY
TRBJ2-2	TRBV18	ASSPVQGKNTGELF
TRBJ2-7	TRBV28	ASREGSDGEQY
TRBJ2-2	TRBV7-9	ASSHEGTIPSGELF
TRBJ1-2	TRBV28	ASTRTTNYGYT
TRBJ2-1	TRBV18	ASSIFSKGEGRNEQF
TRBJ1-1	TRBV5-5	ASSPESIAAEAF
TRBJ2-3	TRBV10-2	ASKLAGGRRDTQY
TRBJ2-2	TRBV5-1	ASSLTPTNTGELF
TRBJ2-7	TRBV28	ASSFSTTLSGKAAYEQY
TRBJ1-1	TRBV5-8	ASSRPGQLVAF
TRBJ2-1	TRBV11-3	ASSLGTREQF
TRBJ1-5	TRBV4-2	ASSLDPGTEYSNQPQH
TRBJ1-1	TRBV11-3	ASSVDYSGDNTEAF
TRBJ2-7	TRBV27	ASSTDRVNYEQY
TRBJ2-3	TRBV30	AWSVGVAFDTQY
TRBJ2-1	TRBV7-2	ASSLAGPHNEQF